This T cell receptor (beta chain) was documented in a study of OX40 agonist ivuxolimab in advanced cancers. For the study at large: Patients took ivuxolimab, an agonistic anti-OX40 (CD134) antibody.

Autoimmune disease history or systemic immunosuppression disqualified patients. Comment on this clone: Its antigen is unidentified.

The method was immunoSEQ multiplex PCR; TCRdb's version includes in-frame clones alone and lacks a portion of them. The sample yields 80,000 to 95,000 clones, more than 80% seen once. Deletions cut 3 bases from V and 4 bases from J, with 15 bases between. The CDR3 extends over 15 amino acids. Germline CDR1 and CDR2: SEHNR and FQNEAQ (reference sequence). Whole-study findings and limits: Among the lowest peripheral clonal expansion occurred in 0.1-3.0 mg/kg partial responders.

The TCR originated in an adult with an advanced solid tumor such as melanoma, head and neck, liver or kidney cancer. Sample: CD4+ or CD8+ T cells sorted from blood, taken in a trial of the OX40 agonist ivuxolimab. The genes are TRBV7-9 and TRBJ2-5, with D possibly called TRBD1 or TRBD2 (5 bases each). The CDR3 here is CASSFGPRDVETQYF. The DNA of the CDR3 is TGTGCCAGCAGCTTCGGACCGAGGGACGTAGAGACCCAGTACTTC.